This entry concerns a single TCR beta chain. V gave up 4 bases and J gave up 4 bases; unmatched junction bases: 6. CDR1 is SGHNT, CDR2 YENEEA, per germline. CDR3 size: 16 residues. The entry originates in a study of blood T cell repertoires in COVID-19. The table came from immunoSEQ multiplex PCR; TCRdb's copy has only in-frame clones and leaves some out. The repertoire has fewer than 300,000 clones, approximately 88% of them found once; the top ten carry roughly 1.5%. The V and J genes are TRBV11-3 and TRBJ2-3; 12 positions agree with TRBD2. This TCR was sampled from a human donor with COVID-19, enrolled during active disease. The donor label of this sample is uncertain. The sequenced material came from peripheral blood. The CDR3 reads CASSSRTSGKSDTQYF. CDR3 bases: TGTGCCAGCAGCTCCAGGACTAGCGGGAAATCAGATACGCAGTATTTT.